The 24 T cell receptor beta chains below were found in one sample sequenced in a study of identical twins. TCRdb analysed the 5' RACE reads with MiXCR anew, one entry per CDR3 protein. Among roughly 690,000 distinct CDR3 sequences listed, 5.5% to 7.5% were seen once. The sample comprised naive T cells sorted from blood. These receptors were obtained from a man aged 18 to 30 in good health.

This clonotype was seen repeatedly, ten times or more. This CDR3 is CASSRQDHSGANVLTF. The CDR3 DNA follows: TGCGCCAGCAGCCGACAGGACCACTCTGGGGCCAACGTCCTGACTTTC. The V and J genes are TRBV5-1 and TRBJ2-6; a possible D gene is TRBD1 (6 bases). Germline values: CDR1 SGHRS, CDR2 YFSETQ. The V end was cut by 4 bases, the J end by 0 bases, with 11 bases between. The CDR3 is 16 residues long.

This clonotype was seen ten or more times. The chain recombines TRBV28 with TRBJ2-7, with 10 positions matching TRBD2. The length of the CDR3 is 15 residues. The V and J ends lost 5 bases and 4 bases, in that order; junction bases with no gene match: 8. Looked up from germline, CDR1 is MDHEN and CDR2 is SYDVKM. CDR3 nucleotides: TGTGCCAGCAGTCTAGGGGCTAGCGGGGGTTACGAGCAGTACTTC. It yields the protein CASSLGASGGYEQYF.

A word on this clonotype: A much bigger clone sits one base away, suggesting this may be a read error. The CDR3 does not end in the conserved phenylalanine or tryptophan, so this is likely a read error. The rearrangement uses TRBV12-3 or TRBV12-4 and TRBJ1-3, with D uncertain. CDR3 length: 14 amino acids. V was trimmed by 2 bases and J by 7 bases, leaving 12 bases between them. Here the CDR3 reads CASSLLGGKNTIYS. In DNA, the CDR3 is TGTGCCAGCAGTTTACTGGGAGGGAAGAACACCATATATTCT.

The V and J genes are TRBV18 and TRBJ2-1; 10 bases map to TRBD2. The germline V gene encodes CDR1 KGHSH and CDR2 LQKENI. This CDR3 is built from 15 residues. V was pared by 2 bases and J by 7 bases, with 5 bases of the junction left unmatched. CDR3 amino acids: CASSPAGLASNEQFF. In DNA form, the CDR3 reads TGTGCCAGCTCACCAGCGGGACTAGCGTCGAATGAGCAGTTCTTC.

At least ten counts were recorded for this clonotype. This chain links TRBV20-1 with TRBJ2-3; 12 bases line up with TRBD1. Germline V gene lookup returns CDR1 DFQATT and CDR2 SNEGSKA (reference sequence). The trim removed 4 bases at V and 5 bases at J, leaving 7 bases unmatched. CDR3 length equals 15 residues. CDR3 nucleotides: TGCAGTGCTACCGGGGACAGGGGGCCGGAAGATACGCAGTATTTT. Its translation: CSATGDRGPEDTQYF.

This clonotype was found many times. The J gene is TRBJ2-3, the V gene TRBV15, with 9 bases identical to TRBD2. Germline V CDR1 and CDR2: LNHNV, YYDKDF (reference sequence). The CDR3 spans 17 residues. V lost 0 bases and J lost 4; bases outside the gene matches: 8. The CDR3 region is CATSRDWREGPSDTQYF. The CDR3 region has the DNA TGTGCCACCAGCAGAGATTGGCGGGAGGGCCCCTCAGATACGCAGTATTTT.

The chain recombines TRBV5-1 with TRBJ2-5; 7 nucleotides align to TRBD2. The germline CDR1 and CDR2 sequences are SGHRS and YFSETQ. The CDR3 covers 13 residues. V dropped 4 bases and J dropped 7; count of bases not matched to a gene: 7. This CDR3 is CASSLPTSSTQYF. CDR3 nucleotide sequence: TGCGCCAGCAGCCTACCGACTAGCTCGACCCAGTACTTC.

This clonotype was picked up a small number of times. The chain is built from TRBV6-5 and TRBJ1-1; D uncertain. Germline CDR1 and CDR2: MNHEY and SVGAGI. The CDR3 is made up of 11 amino acids. The germline V and J ends were trimmed by 2 bases and 9 bases, with 7 bases remaining between them. The CDR3 coding sequence is TGTGCCAGCAGTTACAAACGGAAAGCTTTCTTT. This codes for CASSYKRKAFF.

This clonotype was detected many times. The chain uses TRBV12-3 or TRBV12-4 and TRBJ2-1; TRBD2 matches at 11 bases. CDR3 size: 15 residues. V lost 5 bases to trimming and J lost 7 bases; unmatched junction nucleotides: 7. CDR3 region: CASSPALAGENEQFF. The CDR3 nucleotides read TGTGCCAGCAGTCCCGCACTAGCGGGAGAAAATGAGCAGTTCTTC.

Ten or more counts support this clonotype. The genes are TRBV24-1 and TRBJ1-5; D is uncertain. The length of the CDR3 is 12 residues. Germline V gene sequence: CDR1 KGHDR, CDR2 SFDVKD. Trimming stripped 3 bases from V and 9 bases from J, with 8 bases between. CDR3 residues: CATSDPWGPQHF. The CDR3 coding sequence is TGTGCCACCAGTGATCCCTGGGGGCCCCAGCATTTT.

This clonotype appeared many times. V gene TRBV20-1 combines with J gene TRBJ2-1; no clear D. Germline V gives CDR1 DFQATT, CDR2 SNEGSKA (reference sequence). The CDR3 covers 15 residues. V lost 4 bases, J lost 0 bases, and 13 bases lay in between. The CDR3 spells CSANPLISSYNEQFF. The DNA of the CDR3 is TGCAGTGCTAACCCCTTGATCAGCTCCTACAATGAGCAGTTCTTC.

The table lists this clonotype with many counts. The chain is built from TRBV11-1 and TRBJ2-1, with D possibly matching TRBD2 (5 bases). The CDR3 totals 13 residues. The V and J ends lost 5 bases and 6 bases respectively, with 11 bases between them. The germline gives CDR1 SGHAT, CDR2 FQDESV (reference sequence). The CDR3 region is CASSVGLFNEQFF. In DNA, the CDR3 is TGTGCCAGCAGCGTTGGACTGTTCAATGAGCAGTTCTTC.

The table lists this clonotype with a few counts. The chain links TRBV30 to TRBJ2-3; no definite D call. Per the germline V gene, CDR1 is GTSNPN and CDR2 is SVGIG (reference sequence). The CDR3 is made up of 15 amino acids. V shed 0 bases and J shed 4 bases, with 14 bases lying between them. The CDR3 loop is CAWSVPRLTSDTQYF. CDR3 bases: TGTGCCTGGAGTGTACCTCGGCTAACATCAGATACGCAGTATTTT.

This clonotype has at least ten counts. The rearrangement links TRBV6-5 to TRBJ2-1; D may be TRBD2 (5 bases). Deletions cut 0 bases from V and 9 bases from J, with 9 bases between. Germline CDR1 and CDR2: MNHEY and SVGAGI. The CDR3 runs 13 residues. The DNA of the CDR3 is TGTGCCAGCAGTTACTCGAGGGCGGGTGAGCAGTTCTTC. Amino acid sequence: CASSYSRAGEQFF.

This clonotype has more than one count but fewer than ten. CDR3: CASSLGDRVAHQPQHF. The CDR3 DNA follows: TGTGCCAGCAGCTTAGGGGACAGGGTGGCTCATCAGCCCCAGCATTTT. This chain joins TRBV11-2 and TRBJ1-5, with 9 nucleotides matching TRBD1. V shed 1 base and J 5 bases; nucleotides not matched to a gene: 6. CDR3 length: 16 amino acids. CDR1 is SGHAT, CDR2 FQNNGV, per germline.

V and J are TRBV5-1 and TRBJ1-2; 7 bases agree with TRBD1. The CDR3 consists of 11 residues. CDR1 and CDR2 (germline): SGHRS, YFSETQ. V shed 1 base and J 14 bases; nucleotides not matched to a gene: 5. CDR3 DNA sequence: TGCGCCAGCAGCTTGAGGGACAGTAAGACCTTC. It yields the protein CASSLRDSKTF. The variable domain in full, with the rest retrieved from reference TRBV5-1 and TRBJ1-2, is KAGVTQTPRYLIKTRGQQVTLSCSPISGHRSVSWYQQTPGQGLQFLFEYFSETQRNKGNFPGRFSGRQFSNSRSEMNVSTLELGDSALYLCASSLRDSKTFGSGTRLTVV.

This clonotype turned up a few times. J is TRBJ2-2 and V is TRBV12-3 or TRBV12-4, with D unresolved. V lost 3 bases, J lost 4 bases, and 15 bases lay in between. CDR3 length: 16 amino acids. The CDR3 is CASSFHPSVSTGELFF. The CDR3, as DNA: TGTGCCAGCAGTTTTCACCCCTCGGTCAGCACCGGGGAGCTGTTTTTT.

This clonotype has ten or more counts. One end of the junction varies from germline; a read error may be responsible. This CDR3 is CASSEAAGMASTDTQYF. The CDR3, as DNA: TGTGCCAGCAGCGAAGCGGCAGGGATGGCGAGTACAGATACGCAGTATTTT. The J gene is TRBJ2-3, the V gene TRBV6-1, with D tentatively TRBD1 or TRBD2 (5 bases each). This CDR3 spans 17 amino acids. In germline, CDR1 is MNHNS, CDR2 SASEGT.

This clonotype has a count of ten or more. The chain carries TRBV24-1 and TRBJ2-1; D uncertain. The CDR3 has 13 amino acids. V lost 5 bases and J lost 3, with 7 bases in between. CDR1 is KGHDR and CDR2 is SFDVKD in the germline V gene. DNA of the CDR3: TGTGCCACCAGTGCTAGTGTCTACAATGAGCAGTTCTTC. This codes for CATSASVYNEQFF.

This clonotype was seen at least ten times. The chain carries TRBV6-1 and TRBJ2-7, with D perhaps matching TRBD1 (5 bases). Germline CDR1 is MNHNS and CDR2 is SASEGT. CDR3 length equals 12 residues. V was pared by 4 bases and J by 4 bases, with 8 bases between. CDR3 amino acids: CASSGKGYEQYF. CDR3 coding DNA: TGTGCCAGCAGTGGAAAGGGGTACGAGCAGTACTTC.

This clonotype was seen many times. The rearrangement joins TRBV20-1 to TRBJ1-2; a weak D match, TRBD1 (5 bases). The length of the CDR3 is 14 residues. V lost 4 bases and J 2 bases, leaving 14 bases between the germline ends. CDR1 is DFQATT, CDR2 SNEGSKA, per germline (reference sequence). CDR3 sequence (DNA): TGCAGTGCTATAGACAGAAATCACAACTATGGCTACACCTTC. This encodes CSAIDRNHNYGYTF.

This clonotype was seen ten or more times. The V call is TRBV6-1, the J call TRBJ2-5; TRBD2 matches 15 bases. Germline V gene sequence: CDR1 MNHNS, CDR2 SASEGT. V shed 5 bases and J 4 bases; nucleotides not matched to a gene: 2. This CDR3 spans 15 amino acids. The CDR3 DNA sequence: TGTGCCAGCAGTACGGGACTAGCGGGAGGAGAGACCCAGTACTTC. Residues: CASSTGLAGGETQYF.

V usage is TRBV14 and J usage is TRBJ2-1; 7 bases match TRBD2. V trimming: 1 base; J trimming: 9 bases; junction bases outside the gene matches: 3. Germline V CDR1 and CDR2: SGHDN, FVKESK. This CDR3 comprises 13 residues. The CDR3 sequence: CASSQVPSGEQFF. In DNA, the CDR3 is TGTGCCAGCAGCCAAGTTCCTAGCGGTGAGCAGTTCTTC.

This clonotype was observed many times. Here the CDR3 DNA reads TGTGCCAGCAGCGAAACACAGGGTAGCAATCAGCCCCAGCATTTT. The encoded protein is CASSETQGSNQPQHF. The gene calls are TRBV9 and TRBJ1-5, with a weak D call TRBD1 (6 bases). V was trimmed by 3 bases and J by 0 bases, leaving 10 bases between them. The CDR3 extends over 15 amino acids. Germline V gene lookup returns CDR1 SGDLS and CDR2 YYNGEE.